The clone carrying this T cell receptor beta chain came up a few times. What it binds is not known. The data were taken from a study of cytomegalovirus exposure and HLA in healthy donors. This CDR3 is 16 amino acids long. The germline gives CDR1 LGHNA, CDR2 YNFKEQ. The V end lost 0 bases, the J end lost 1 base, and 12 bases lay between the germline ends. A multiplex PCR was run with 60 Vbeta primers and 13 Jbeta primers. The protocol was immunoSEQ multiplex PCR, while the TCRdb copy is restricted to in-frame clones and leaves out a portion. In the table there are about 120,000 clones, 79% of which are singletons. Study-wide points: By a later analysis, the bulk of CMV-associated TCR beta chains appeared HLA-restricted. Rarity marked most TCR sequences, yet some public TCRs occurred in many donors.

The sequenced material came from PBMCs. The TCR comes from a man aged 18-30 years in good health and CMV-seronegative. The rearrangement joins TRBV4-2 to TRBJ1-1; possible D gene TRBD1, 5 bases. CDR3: CASSQDIRQQNTEAFF. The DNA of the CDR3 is TGTGCCAGCAGCCAAGACATTCGACAGCAGAACACTGAAGCTTTCTTT.